This TCR beta chain was found in a study of blood T cells in healthy people across ages. Primers used in a second PCR of about 7 to 11 cycles were a sample-barcoded 5' primer and a J-beta primer mix. TCRdb used MiXCR to reprocess the 5' RACE reads, holding one entry per CDR3 protein. The sample carries 550,000 to 700,000 distinct CDR3 sequences, 27% recorded once. The germline V gene has CDR1 DFQATT and CDR2 SNEGSKA (reference sequence). V lost 0 bases to trimming and J lost 9 bases; unmatched junction nucleotides: 6. The CDR3 loop spans 14 amino acids. Sample: blood. The chain links TRBV20-1 to TRBJ2-3; TRBD2 aligns across 10 bases. The TCR comes from a woman aged 70-85 years in good health. The CDR3 loop is CSARDPAGGTTQYF. As DNA, the CDR3 is TGCAGTGCTAGAGATCCAGCGGGGGGGACAACGCAGTATTTT.